Below are 17 T cell receptor beta chains sequenced from a single sample in a study of CD4 T cells in relation to SARS-CoV-2 and coronaviruses. These receptors' antigens are unknown. CD4+ T cells from unexposed donors were obtained before the COVID-19 pandemic (2011-2018). Isolation of CD4+ T cells took place after about 10 days in culture. Using immunoSEQ multiplex PCR, the repertoire was profiled, and TCRdb retains in-frame clones only, with some absent. The sample consists of 25,000 to 30,000 clones, 70% to 80% of them appearing once. The sample taken for sequencing was CD4+ T cells from PBMCs, cultured in vitro. The receptors here all came from a human donor in good health.

V usage is TRBV19 and J usage is TRBJ2-1; D uncertain. CDR3 size: 14 residues. Deletions cut 3 bases from V and 1 base from J, with 7 bases between. Germline CDR1 reads LNHDA; CDR2 reads SQIVND (reference sequence). CDR3 in amino acids: CASSMYPSYNEQFF. Here the CDR3 DNA reads TGTGCCAGTAGTATGTACCCTTCCTACAATGAGCAGTTCTTC. Drawing the rest from reference TRBV19 and TRBJ2-1, the complete variable domain is DGGITQSPKYLFRKEGQNVTLSCEQNLNHDAMYWYRQDPGQGLRLIYYSQIVNDFQKGDIAEGYSVSREKKESFPLTVTSAQKNPTAFYLCASSMYPSYNEQFFGPGTRLTVL.

This chain uses TRBV14 with TRBJ2-5, with 7 bases fitting TRBD1. The CDR3 totals 15 residues. Germline V gives CDR1 SGHDN, CDR2 FVKESK. Trimming cost V 1 base and J 5 bases; bases outside gene matches: 7. CDR3 in amino acids: CASSQGATGWETQYF. CDR3 nucleotide sequence: TGTGCCAGCAGCCAAGGGGCGACAGGGTGGGAGACCCAGTACTTC.

This clone showed up just a few times. The chain carries TRBV30 and TRBJ1-3; D is unresolved. This CDR3 contains 14 residues. The germline CDR1 and CDR2 sequences are GTSNPN and SVGIG (reference sequence). Trimming took off 0 bases at V and 6 bases at J, with 12 bases between the two ends. The CDR3 region is CAWSVNRVLNTIYF. As DNA, the CDR3 is TGTGCCTGGAGTGTAAATCGGGTTCTAAACACCATATATTTT.

The chain combines TRBV6-6 with TRBJ2-3; D gene ambiguous. The CDR3 extends over 14 amino acids. Trimming stripped 0 bases from V and 6 bases from J, with 10 bases between. Germline assignment: CDR1 MNHNY and CDR2 SVGAGI (reference sequence). Here the CDR3 reads CASSYSRTPDTQYF. In nucleotides, the CDR3 is TGTGCCAGCAGTTACTCAAGGACCCCGGATACGCAGTATTTT.

CDR3 sequence: CASSYSRDRVPSRETQYF. In DNA, the CDR3 is TGTGCCAGCAGTTACTCCCGGGACAGGGTCCCCTCTCGGGAGACCCAGTACTTC. V is TRBV6-2 or TRBV6-3 and J is TRBJ2-5, with 9 bases matching TRBD1. CDR3 length equals 18 residues. Per the germline V gene, CDR1 is MNHEY and CDR2 is SVGEGT. V was pared by 0 bases and J by 5 bases, with 13 bases of the junction left unmatched.

V usage is TRBV28 and J usage is TRBJ2-7, with 7 bases identical to TRBD2. Germline V gene lookup returns CDR1 MDHEN and CDR2 SYDVKM. Germline trimming cut 2 bases from V and 0 bases from J; bases unmatched to any gene: 7. This CDR3 is built from 16 residues. The CDR3 here is CASSLQFGGSSYEQYF. The CDR3 DNA sequence: TGTGCCAGCAGTTTACAATTCGGGGGGAGCTCCTACGAGCAGTACTTC.

The chain has TRBV6-6 and TRBJ2-7, with 9 positions matching TRBD1. CDR3 length: 16 amino acids. Trimming took 4 bases from V and 6 from J; bases not matched to a gene: 13. Looked up from germline, CDR1 is MNHNY and CDR2 is SVGAGI (reference sequence). The chain's CDR3 is CASSSTVGTGFSEQYF. The CDR3 DNA sequence: TGTGCCAGCAGTTCCACCGTCGGGACAGGGTTTAGCGAGCAGTACTTC.

This sequence joins TRBV2 and TRBJ2-5; TRBD2 agrees at 10 bases. Germline loops: CDR1 SNHLY, CDR2 FYNNEI. The CDR3 covers 16 residues. V trimming: 4 bases; J trimming: 0 bases; junction bases outside the gene matches: 5. The CDR3 DNA follows: TGTGCCAGCAGTGGTTCAGCGGGGGGGTACCAAGAGACCCAGTACTTC. Translated, it gives CASSGSAGGYQETQYF.

This sequence joins TRBV10-2 and TRBJ2-3, with 10 positions matching TRBD2. V gave up 4 bases and J gave up 7 bases; unmatched junction bases: 5. The germline gives CDR1 WSHSY, CDR2 SAAADI. The CDR3 is made up of 14 amino acids. The CDR3 coding sequence is TGCGCCAGCAGTGGGACTAGCGGCGGAAATACGCAGTATTTT. Residues: CASSGTSGGNTQYF.

J is TRBJ2-1 and V is TRBV4-1; 12 bases align to TRBD2. Germline lookup yields CDR1 MGHRA and CDR2 YSYEKL. Trimming removed 0 bases from V and 8 bases from J; junction bases left unmatched: 11. The CDR3 spans 18 residues. The CDR3 nucleotides are TGCGCCAGCAGCCAAGAGAAAGACCTAGCGGGAGGGCCGGATGAGCAGTTCTTC. The encoded protein is CASSQEKDLAGGPDEQFF.

The table lists this clone with a count of one. The chain employs TRBV4-1 and TRBJ2-3, with D perhaps given as TRBD1 or TRBD2 (8 bases each). The CDR3 runs to 22 residues. CDR1 is MGHRA, CDR2 YSYEKL, per germline. Trimming took off 0 bases at V and 2 bases at J, with 30 bases between the two ends. CDR3 in amino acids: CASSQDHGRGTGLSGNTDTQYF. The CDR3 DNA follows: TGCGCCAGCAGCCAAGACCACGGGAGGGGGACAGGCCTCTCAGGAAACACAGATACGCAGTATTTT.

The CDR3 sequence is CASSRSGGTNYEQYF. Written as DNA, the CDR3 is TGTGCCAGCTCACGTAGCGGGGGAACCAACTACGAGCAGTACTTC. This chain uses TRBV18 with TRBJ2-7, with 9 bases lining up with TRBD2. Germline lookup yields CDR1 KGHSH and CDR2 LQKENI. Trimming removed 4 bases from V and 3 bases from J; junction bases left unmatched: 7. The CDR3 extends over 15 amino acids.

The gene calls are TRBV18 and TRBJ2-7; D is perhaps TRBD1 (6 bases). V dropped 2 bases and J dropped 5 bases, with 16 bases sitting between them. Germline V gene lookup returns CDR1 KGHSH and CDR2 LQKENI. The CDR3 has 15 residues. The CDR3 protein is CASSPRNREEDEQYF. The CDR3 bases are TGTGCCAGCTCACCAAGGAACAGGGAAGAGGACGAGCAGTACTTC.

J is TRBJ2-1 and V is TRBV3-1 (or the pseudogene TRBV3-2), with TRBD2 matching 8 bases. CDR3 length equals 15 residues. Germline CDR1 reads LGHDT; CDR2 reads YNNKEL (reference sequence). V trimming: 4 bases; J trimming: 7 bases; junction bases outside the gene matches: 9. The CDR3, as DNA: TGTGCCAGCAGCCCGCAAGCGGGAGTTATAAATGAGCAGTTCTTC. Its protein is CASSPQAGVINEQFF.

J is TRBJ2-5 and V is TRBV6-5; 8 nucleotides agree with TRBD2. The CDR3 totals 15 residues. V was clipped by 0 bases and J by 1 base; unmatched bases: 1. Germline V gene sequence: CDR1 MNHEY, CDR2 SVGAGI. The CDR3 protein is CASSYSLAVQETQYF. The CDR3 coding sequence is TGTGCCAGCAGTTACTCACTAGCGGTCCAAGAGACCCAGTACTTC.

CDR3 residues: CASSPHEVAEAFF. In nucleotides, the CDR3 is TGTGCCAGCAGTCCGCATGAGGTGGCTGAAGCTTTCTTT. V usage is TRBV12-3 or TRBV12-4 and J usage is TRBJ1-1; no firm D call. The V end was cut by 5 bases, the J end by 6 bases, with 13 bases between. The CDR3 is 13 amino acids.

The genes are TRBV5-1 and TRBJ1-1; D is ambiguous. The CDR3 is made up of 15 amino acids. CDR1 is SGHRS, CDR2 YFSETQ, per germline. The ends were cut back, 1 base at V and 1 base at J, with 11 bases in the middle. Here the CDR3 reads CASSLQGQRNTEAFF. The CDR3 DNA reads as TGCGCCAGCAGCTTGCAAGGGCAGAGGAACACTGAAGCTTTCTTT.